A selection of T cell receptor beta chains follows, all from one sample in a study of Ad26.COV2.S vaccination and SARS-CoV-2 variants. Profiled with immunoSEQ multiplex PCR; TCRdb holds only in-frame clones, not every one. The sample lists about 500,000 clones; approximately 90% were seen once. Specimen: peripheral blood, collected in a trial of Ad26.COV2.S vaccine versus placebo. These receptor sequences come from a person between 18 and 65 years old who received the Ad26.COV2.S COVID-19 vaccine or a placebo. The conserved cysteine and the conserved F or W are not part of the CDR3 here. The order of the fields is V gene, J gene, clone size, CDR3 protein. A clone size is listed for some rows: how often the clone was seen (once, few, many), or a class if it is expanded.

v_call: TRBV24-1
j_call: TRBJ2-1
clone_size: -
cdr3_aa: ATSEAGTSRNNEQF

v_call: TRBV15
j_call: TRBJ2-3
clone_size: -
cdr3_aa: ATSRDRGSTDTQY

v_call: TRBV2
j_call: TRBJ2-5
clone_size: -
cdr3_aa: ASSGARQETQY

v_call: TRBV7-8
j_call: TRBJ2-7
clone_size: -
cdr3_aa: ASSLARSGNYEQY

v_call: TRBV7-9
j_call: TRBJ1-5
clone_size: -
cdr3_aa: ASSATRDSHQPQH

v_call: TRBV6-6
j_call: TRBJ1-2
clone_size: -
cdr3_aa: ASSHNYGYT

v_call: TRBV11-3
j_call: TRBJ2-1
clone_size: few
cdr3_aa: ASSLDWNSGPLYNEQF

v_call: TRBV6-6
j_call: TRBJ2-7
clone_size: -
cdr3_aa: ASSYGDGYEQY

v_call: TRBV10-3
j_call: TRBJ2-1
clone_size: -
cdr3_aa: ATRRLAGEHNEQF

v_call: TRBV10-3
j_call: TRBJ1-3
clone_size: once
cdr3_aa: ASWLGGSGNTIY

v_call: TRBV28
j_call: TRBJ2-7
clone_size: -
cdr3_aa: ASSRLAGAYEQY

v_call: TRBV6-5
j_call: TRBJ1-2
clone_size: -
cdr3_aa: ASSYGTANYGYT

v_call: TRBV20-1
j_call: TRBJ2-2
clone_size: -
cdr3_aa: SASGGLNTGELF

v_call: TRBV15
j_call: TRBJ2-3
clone_size: -
cdr3_aa: ATSRDRLSTDTQY

v_call: TRBV7-2
j_call: TRBJ2-7
clone_size: once
cdr3_aa: ASSLAPTGGSYEQY

v_call: TRBV3-1/TRBV3-2
j_call: TRBJ2-2
clone_size: once
cdr3_aa: ASSLRTGGGNTGELF

v_call: TRBV6-1
j_call: TRBJ2-3
clone_size: -
cdr3_aa: ASSEPGSSTDTQY

v_call: TRBV6-1
j_call: TRBJ1-1
clone_size: -
cdr3_aa: ASSEVGMSTEAF

v_call: TRBV19
j_call: TRBJ1-4
clone_size: -
cdr3_aa: ASRLTGGAEEKLF

v_call: TRBV25-1
j_call: TRBJ2-7
clone_size: -
cdr3_aa: ASTRQGGYEQY

v_call: TRBV7-8
j_call: TRBJ2-7
clone_size: -
cdr3_aa: ASTTGVPASYEQY

v_call: TRBV6-5
j_call: TRBJ2-5
clone_size: -
cdr3_aa: ASSEDLGRETQY

v_call: TRBV2
j_call: TRBJ2-2
clone_size: -
cdr3_aa: ASSLPLRGELF

v_call: TRBV28
j_call: TRBJ2-1
clone_size: -
cdr3_aa: ASRQAGYNEQF

v_call: TRBV6-5
j_call: TRBJ1-1
clone_size: -
cdr3_aa: ASSYSWTEALPEAF

v_call: TRBV18
j_call: TRBJ1-4
clone_size: -
cdr3_aa: ASSQTGLFEKLF

v_call: TRBV7-9
j_call: TRBJ1-5
clone_size: few
cdr3_aa: ASSPAGGQYNQPQH

v_call: TRBV9
j_call: TRBJ1-1
clone_size: -
cdr3_aa: ASSVDPGVNTEAF

v_call: TRBV5-1
j_call: TRBJ2-7
clone_size: -
cdr3_aa: ASSPGPGAAYEQY

v_call: TRBV5-1
j_call: TRBJ2-3
clone_size: -
cdr3_aa: ASSGTGDYTDTQY

v_call: TRBV15
j_call: TRBJ1-5
clone_size: -
cdr3_aa: ATSRDRGNQPQH

v_call: TRBV30
j_call: TRBJ2-6
clone_size: -
cdr3_aa: AWRGRDPGANVLT

v_call: TRBV9
j_call: TRBJ2-1
clone_size: -
cdr3_aa: ASSATDRTHNEQF

v_call: TRBV5-1
j_call: TRBJ2-1
clone_size: -
cdr3_aa: ASSPLLAGGGNEQF

v_call: TRBV14
j_call: TRBJ2-7
clone_size: -
cdr3_aa: ASSPQGFVQY